The 18 T cell receptor beta chains below come from one sample, sequenced in a study of cytomegalovirus exposure and HLA in healthy donors. The PCR had 60 Vbeta and 13 Jbeta primers. Repertoires were generated with immunoSEQ multiplex PCR, while TCRdb's copy carries only in-frame clones and drops some. The sample consists of approximately 150,000 clones, roughly 87% of them appearing once. Sequencing was done on a sample of PBMCs. All receptors derive from a man aged 50-60 years in good health and CMV-seropositive.

This chain links TRBV30 with TRBJ1-4; TRBD1 aligns across 7 bases. This CDR3 contains 14 residues. Germline V gene sequence: CDR1 GTSNPN, CDR2 SVGIG (reference sequence). Trimming at V came to 2 bases and at J to 0 bases, leaving 0 bases not matched to a gene. For the CDR3, the DNA is TGTGCCTGGAGTCAGGGGGCAACTAATGAAAAACTGTTTTTT. Translated: CAWSQGATNEKLFF.

This clone has a handful of counts. This chain joins TRBV28 and TRBJ2-5; TRBD2 is a possible D gene (7 bases). The CDR3 loop spans 16 amino acids. Germline CDR1 reads MDHEN; CDR2 reads SYDVKM. V shed 3 bases and J shed 1 base, with 15 bases lying between them. The CDR3 nucleotides are TGTGCCAGCAGTTTCCTCCGAGGGGGGGGCCAAGAGACCCAGTACTTC. Its protein product is CASSFLRGGGQETQYF.

J is TRBJ2-5 and V is TRBV7-9; maybe TRBD2 (6 bases). V was pared by 5 bases and J by 7 bases, with 8 bases between. Germline V gene sequence: CDR1 SEHNR, CDR2 FQNEAQ (reference sequence). This CDR3 spans 11 amino acids. CDR3 region: CASSDGGTQYF. The CDR3 nucleotides read TGTGCCAGCAGCGACGGGGGGACCCAGTACTTC.

The chain recombines TRBV4-1 with TRBJ1-5; D is ambiguous. This CDR3 is 17 amino acids long. With 6 bases removed from V and 2 bases from J, the gap between germline ends came to 20 bases. Per the germline V gene, CDR1 is MGHRA and CDR2 is YSYEKL. Here the CDR3 reads CASSIWTGWIGNQPQHF. CDR3 nucleotide sequence: TGCGCCAGCAGTATATGGACGGGGTGGATCGGCAATCAGCCCCAGCATTTT.

The J gene is TRBJ2-7, the V gene TRBV7-9, with 7 bases lining up with TRBD1. V lost 6 bases and J lost 5; bases outside the gene matches: 10. The CDR3 consists of 14 residues. Germline loops: CDR1 SEHNR, CDR2 FQNEAQ (reference sequence). In DNA, the CDR3 is TGTGCCAGCAGTTCCGGGACAGTGTCCCACGAGCAGTACTTC. Its translation: CASSSGTVSHEQYF.

The chain couples TRBV6-6 to TRBJ1-2; D perhaps matches TRBD1 (5 bases). The CDR3 has 14 amino acids. CDR1 and CDR2 from the germline V gene are MNHNY and SVGAGI (reference sequence). Trimming cost V 2 bases and J 7 bases, with 14 bases left between them. CDR3 residues: CASSYDSRRVGYTF. The CDR3 region has the DNA TGTGCCAGCAGTTACGACAGCCGCCGGGTTGGCTACACCTTC.

For this clone: Other DNA sequences within the sample encode an identical CDR3. The rearrangement joins TRBV7-9 to TRBJ1-4; a weak D match, TRBD1 (6 bases). The germline V gene has CDR1 SEHNR and CDR2 FQNEAQ (reference sequence). The CDR3 sequence is 15 residues long. Trimming took 1 base from V and 0 from J, leaving 6 bases between them. CDR3 in DNA: TGTGCCAGCAGCTTAGGGACAGCAACTAATGAAAAACTGTTTTTT. This translates into CASSLGTATNEKLFF.

This chain joins TRBV14 and TRBJ1-1; D might be TRBD1 (5 bases). Germline loops: CDR1 SGHDN, CDR2 FVKESK. V dropped 0 bases and J dropped 0 bases, with 11 bases sitting between them. CDR3 length: 16 residues. CDR3 bases: TGTGCCAGCAGCCAAGACCATTGGACACTGAACACTGAAGCTTTCTTT. Protein product: CASSQDHWTLNTEAFF.

In the case of this clone: The junction departs from germline at one end; a sequencing error may be responsible. The chain carries TRBV6-1 and TRBJ1-3; D is possibly TRBD1 (6 bases). The CDR3 consists of 15 residues. Germline V gene sequence: CDR1 MNHNS, CDR2 SASEGT. Here the CDR3 reads CASRESGVSGSTIYF. CDR3 in DNA: TGTGCCAGCAGGGAATCAGGGGTTTCTGGAAGCACCATATATTTT.

The chain joins TRBV29-1 to TRBJ1-1; D remains ambiguous. Trimming removed 7 bases from V and 2 bases from J, with 14 bases in between. Germline V gene sequence: CDR1 SQVTM, CDR2 ANQGSEA. This CDR3 region has 13 residues. In DNA, the CDR3 is TGCAGCGCCCGCAGGCAGTTCAACACTGAAGCTTTCTTT. Translated, it gives CSARRQFNTEAFF. Full variable domain (outside the CDR3, taken from reference TRBV29-1 and TRBJ1-1): SAVISQKPSRDICQRGTSLTIQCQVDSQVTMMFWYRQQPGQSLTLIATANQGSEATYESGFVIDKFPISRPNLTFSTLTVSNMSPEDSSIYLCSARRQFNTEAFFGQGTRLTVV.

This sequence joins TRBV10-3 and TRBJ2-1; 7 bases agree with TRBD2. CDR1 ENHRY and CDR2 SYGVKD come from the germline V gene. V lost 5 bases and J lost 3; bases outside the gene matches: 4. CDR3 length: 14 amino acids. As DNA, the CDR3 is TGTGCCATCAGTCGACTAGCAGACTACAATGAGCAGTTCTTC. Translation: CAISRLADYNEQFF.

A single count supports this clone. The chain combines TRBV2 with TRBJ2-4, with unresolved D. Germline-derived CDR1 and CDR2 are SNHLY and FYNNEI. V was pared by 0 bases and J by 0 bases, with 15 bases between. The CDR3 is made up of 18 amino acids. Written as DNA, the CDR3 is TGTGCCAGCAGTGAAGCAAGAGGCTTATTAAAAGCCAAAAACATTCAGTACTTC. Translated: CASSEARGLLKAKNIQYF.

The rearrangement joins TRBV18 to TRBJ1-1; 10 bases are a match to TRBD1. The V gene's germline CDR1 is KGHSH and CDR2 LQKENI. CDR3 length equals 13 residues. J lost 6 bases, V lost 6 bases, and 4 bases had no gene match. CDR3 sequence reads: CASSHGQGAEAFF. The DNA for the CDR3 is TGTGCCAGCTCTCATGGACAGGGGGCTGAAGCTTTCTTT. Full variable domain (outside the CDR3, taken from reference TRBV18 and TRBJ1-1): NAGVMQNPRHLVRRRGQEARLRCSPMKGHSHVYWYRQLPEEGLKFMVYLQKENIIDESGMPKERFSAEFPKEGPSILRIQQVVRGDSAAYFCASSHGQGAEAFFGQGTRLTVV.

CDR3 sequence (DNA): TGTGCCAGCAGCTTAGGGCTAAGGACAGAGAGCTACGAGCAGTACTTC. Translation: CASSLGLRTESYEQYF. The rearrangement uses TRBV7-9 and TRBJ2-7; weak D call: TRBD1 (6 bases). V was trimmed by 1 base and J by 3 bases, leaving 16 bases between them. Germline V CDR1 and CDR2: SEHNR, FQNEAQ (reference sequence). The CDR3 is made up of 16 amino acids.

CDR3 region: CASKEQGGTGGYTF. The CDR3 DNA is TGCGCCAGTAAAGAACAGGGCGGAACTGGCGGCTACACCTTC. The chain uses TRBV5-1 and TRBJ1-2; D might be TRBD1 (6 bases). Looked up from germline, CDR1 is SGHRS and CDR2 is YFSETQ. The CDR3 covers 14 residues. V was clipped by 8 bases and J by 8 bases, with 22 bases between them.

The chain couples TRBV11-2 to TRBJ1-1; possibly TRBD1 for D (5 bases). The CDR3 contains 16 residues. Germline values: CDR1 SGHAT, CDR2 FQNNGV. V was trimmed by 0 bases and J by 1 base, leaving 12 bases between them. The CDR3 spells CASSLDSRRANTEAFF. The DNA for the CDR3 is TGTGCCAGCAGCTTAGATTCCCGCAGGGCGAACACTGAAGCTTTCTTT.

The chain couples TRBV7-8 to TRBJ2-3; 7 bases match TRBD2. After removal of 5 bases from V and 2 bases from J, the junction contained 13 bases not matched to a gene. CDR3 size: 17 residues. Germline V CDR1 and CDR2: SGHVS, FQNEAQ. CDR3 coding DNA: TGTGCCAGCAGCCCCAGGGACGGGAGGATAAACACAGATACGCAGTATTTT. Amino acids: CASSPRDGRINTDTQYF.

The table lists this clone with a few counts. The chain couples TRBV7-9 to TRBJ1-2; D gene unclear. This CDR3 comprises 15 residues. CDR1 is SEHNR and CDR2 is FQNEAQ in the germline V gene (reference sequence). V lost 5 bases, J lost 2 bases, and 15 bases lay in between. This CDR3 is CASSQNVAKNYGYTF. The CDR3 DNA follows: TGTGCCAGCAGCCAAAATGTGGCAAAGAACTATGGCTACACCTTC.